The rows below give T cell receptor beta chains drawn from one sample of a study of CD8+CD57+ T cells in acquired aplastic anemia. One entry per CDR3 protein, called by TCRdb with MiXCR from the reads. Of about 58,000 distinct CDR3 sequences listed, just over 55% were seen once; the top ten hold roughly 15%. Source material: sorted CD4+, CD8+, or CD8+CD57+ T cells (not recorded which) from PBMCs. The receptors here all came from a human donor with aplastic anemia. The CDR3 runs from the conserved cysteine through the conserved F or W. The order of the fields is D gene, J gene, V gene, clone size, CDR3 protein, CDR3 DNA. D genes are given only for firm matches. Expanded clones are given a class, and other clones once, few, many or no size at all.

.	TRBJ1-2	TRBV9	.	CASTLGSTNYGYTF	TGTGCCAGCACCCTCGGCAGCACTAACTATGGCTACACCTTC
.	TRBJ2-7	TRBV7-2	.	CASSLRQGTHYEQYF	TGTGCCAGCAGCTTAAGGCAGGGGACTCACTACGAGCAGTACTTC
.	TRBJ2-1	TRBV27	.	CASSRRGALGEQFF	TGTGCCAGCAGCCGACGGGGGGCCCTAGGAGAGCAGTTCTTC
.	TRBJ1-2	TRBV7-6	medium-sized	CASSLEEDYGYTF	TGTGCCAGCAGCTTAGAGGAGGACTATGGCTACACCTTC
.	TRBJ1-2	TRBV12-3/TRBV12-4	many	CASSSYGYTF	TGTGCCAGCAGTTCCTATGGCTACACCTTC
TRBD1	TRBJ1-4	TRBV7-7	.	CASSLGGPATNEKLFF	TGTGCTAGCAGCCTAGGGGGCCCTGCAACTAATGAAAAACTGTTTTTT
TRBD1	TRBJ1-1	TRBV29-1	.	CSLAWGQTNTEAFF	TGCAGCTTAGCGTGGGGACAGACAAACACTGAAGCTTTCTTT
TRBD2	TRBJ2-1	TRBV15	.	CATSRDLAGGPGEQFF	TGTGCCACCAGCAGAGACCTTGCGGGAGGGCCGGGAGAGCAGTTCTTC
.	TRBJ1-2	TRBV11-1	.	CASSLPSGIESYGYTF	TGTGCCAGCAGCTTACCCTCAGGGATTGAGAGCTATGGCTACACCTTC
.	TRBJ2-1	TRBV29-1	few	CSVEEPRDTEQFF	TGCAGCGTTGAAGAACCCAGAGACACTGAGCAGTTCTTC
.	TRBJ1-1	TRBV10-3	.	CAISGQSGGNTEAFF	TGTGCCATCTCCGGACAGTCTGGGGGGAACACTGAAGCTTTCTTT
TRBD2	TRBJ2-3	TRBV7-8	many	CASSPDTGGDTQYF	TGTGCCAGCAGCCCTGACACGGGAGGAGATACGCAGTATTTT
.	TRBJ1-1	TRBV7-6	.	CASSAPTGRVVNTEAFF	TGTGCCAGCAGCGCACCCACGGGGCGGGTAGTGAACACTGAAGCTTTCTTT
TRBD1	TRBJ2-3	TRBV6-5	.	CASSFRDRSTDTQYF	TGTGCCAGCAGTTTCCGGGACAGATCCACAGATACGCAGTATTTT
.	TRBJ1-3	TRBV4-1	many	CASSQGHSSGNTIYF	TGCGCCAGCAGCCAAGGACATAGCTCTGGAAACACCATATATTTT
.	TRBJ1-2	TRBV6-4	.	CASSFNGGSNYGYTF	TGTGCCAGCAGTTTCAATGGGGGTTCTAACTATGGCTACACCTTC
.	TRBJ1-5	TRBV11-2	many	CASSLDNGNQPQHF	TGTGCCAGCAGCTTAGATAACGGTAATCAGCCCCAGCATTTT
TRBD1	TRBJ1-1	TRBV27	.	CASRGTGMNTEAFF	TGTGCCAGCAGGGGGACAGGGATGAACACTGAAGCTTTCTTT
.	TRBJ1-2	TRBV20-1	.	CSGHGVNYGYTF	TGCAGTGGACACGGGGTCAACTATGGCTACACCTTC
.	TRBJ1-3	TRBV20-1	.	CSARGTAGNTIYF	TGCAGTGCTAGAGGGACGGCTGGAAACACCATATATTTT
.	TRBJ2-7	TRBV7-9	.	CASSLVGANEQYF	TGTGCCAGCAGCTTAGTGGGGGCGAACGAGCAGTACTTC
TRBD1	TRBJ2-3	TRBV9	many	CASSVGGQSTDTQYF	TGTGCCAGCAGCGTAGGGGGACAGAGCACAGATACGCAGTATTTT
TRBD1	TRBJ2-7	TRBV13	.	CASSRGQGVYEQYF	TGTGCCAGCAGCCGGGGACAGGGGGTCTACGAGCAGTACTTC
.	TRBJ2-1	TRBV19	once	CASLDRNEQFF	TGTGCCAGTTTAGACAGGAATGAGCAGTTCTTC
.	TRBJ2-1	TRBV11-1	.	CASSPRTSEHNEQFF	TGTGCCAGCAGCCCAAGGACCAGCGAGCACAATGAGCAGTTCTTC
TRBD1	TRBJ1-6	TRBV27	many	CASSLGQGSSPLHF	TGTGCCAGCAGCCTGGGACAGGGGTCTTCACCCCTCCACTTT
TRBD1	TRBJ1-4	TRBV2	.	CASSRTGSEKLFF	TGTGCCAGCAGCCGGACAGGATCCGAAAAACTGTTTTTT
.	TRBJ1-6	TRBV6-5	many	CASSYGESNSPLHF	TGTGCCAGCAGTTACGGAGAGAGTAATTCACCCCTCCACTTT
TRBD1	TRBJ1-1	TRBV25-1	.	CASSEVDRVRTEAFF	TGTGCCAGCAGTGAGGTGGACAGGGTGAGGACTGAAGCTTTCTTT
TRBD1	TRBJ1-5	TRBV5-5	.	CASSPTGDPGQPQHF	TGTGCCAGCAGCCCTACAGGGGACCCAGGTCAGCCCCAGCATTTT
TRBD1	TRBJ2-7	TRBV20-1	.	CSAWDRALHEQYF	TGCAGTGCCTGGGACAGGGCTTTGCACGAGCAGTACTTC
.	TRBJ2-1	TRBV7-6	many	CASTLGVGSYNEQFF	TGTGCCAGCACCCTGGGGGTCGGCTCCTACAATGAGCAGTTCTTC
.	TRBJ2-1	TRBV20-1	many	CSGSSDWNEQFF	TGCAGTGGTAGCTCCGATTGGAATGAGCAGTTCTTC
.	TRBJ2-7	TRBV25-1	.	CASSDPAGDRLSYEQYF	TGTGCCAGCAGTGACCCCGCGGGGGACAGACTCTCCTACGAGCAGTACTTC
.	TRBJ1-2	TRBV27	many	CASSLGGLSRGGYTF	TGTGCCAGCAGTTTAGGGGGACTCTCGCGGGGTGGCTACACCTTC
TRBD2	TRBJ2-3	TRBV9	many	CASSAGTSGGNTDTQYF	TGTGCCAGCAGCGCCGGGACTAGCGGGGGGAACACAGATACGCAGTATTTT
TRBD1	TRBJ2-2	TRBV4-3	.	CASSQIPGQGGNTGELFF	TGCGCCAGCAGCCAGATACCGGGACAGGGGGGAAACACCGGGGAGCTGTTTTTT
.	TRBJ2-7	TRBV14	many	CASSPLDNYEQYF	TGTGCCAGCAGCCCCCTAGACAACTACGAGCAGTACTTC
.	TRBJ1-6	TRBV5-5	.	CASSLGQGFSPLHF	TGTGCCAGCAGCTTGGGGCAGGGGTTTTCACCCCTCCACTTT
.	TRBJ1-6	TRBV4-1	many	CASSQDGTVNSPLHF	TGCGCCAGCAGCCAAGATGGTACGGTAAATTCACCCCTCCACTTT
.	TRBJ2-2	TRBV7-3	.	CASSPTSDTTGELFF	TGTGCCAGCAGCCCCACCTCAGACACCACCGGGGAGCTGTTTTTT
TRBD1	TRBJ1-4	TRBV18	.	CASSPTGATNEKLFF	TGTGCCAGCTCACCTACAGGGGCAACTAATGAAAAACTGTTTTTT
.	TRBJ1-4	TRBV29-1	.	CSVADSINEKLFF	TGCAGCGTTGCGGACAGCATTAATGAAAAACTGTTTTTT
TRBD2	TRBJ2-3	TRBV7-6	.	CASSSGGDTQYF	TGTGCCAGTAGCTCGGGGGGAGATACGCAGTATTTT
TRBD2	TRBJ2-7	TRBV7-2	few	CASSSPGLAVYEQYF	TGTGCCAGCAGCTCCCCGGGACTAGCGGTCTACGAGCAGTACTTC
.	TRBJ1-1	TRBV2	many	CASSEYGTVLNTEAFF	TGTGCCAGCAGTGAATACGGTACAGTTCTGAACACTGAAGCTTTCTTT